This T cell receptor beta chain derives from a study of OX40 agonist ivuxolimab in advanced cancers. Study-level background: Patients received ivuxolimab, an agonistic anti-OX40 (CD134) antibody.

This CDR3 contains 13 residues. V lost 6 bases, J lost 4 bases, and 10 bases lay in between. Germline V CDR1 and CDR2: SGHAT, FQNNGV. Measured with immunoSEQ multiplex PCR; TCRdb has only the in-frame clones, and not every one. There are around 35,000 clones in the sample; approximately 86% occur only once, and roughly 2.3% lies in the top ten. This TCR came from an adult with an advanced solid tumor such as melanoma, head and neck, liver or kidney cancer. This chain joins TRBV11-2 and TRBJ2-1; D remains ambiguous. The sequencing used CD4+ or CD8+ T cells sorted from blood, collected in a trial of the OX40 agonist ivuxolimab. The CDR3 here is CASSFRTYNEQFF. The CDR3 DNA is TGTGCCAGCAGTTTCCGTACTTACAATGAGCAGTTCTTC.